This TCR beta chain is drawn from a study of T cells expressing NK-cell markers. Template switching by 5'RACE with UMIs generated the TCR beta cDNA. TCRdb re-called the 5' RACE reads; one entry per CDR3 protein, DNA not given. This sample's clone table lists roughly 300,000 distinct CDR3 sequences. This CDR3 has 13 residues. Germline lookup yields CDR1 LGHDT and CDR2 YNNKEL (reference sequence). In regard to this clonotype: Its target is not known.

General observations from the study: Expanded NKG2C+ T cell clones were not confirmed as HCMV-specific. 1.0-7.0% of CD8+ T cells in roughly six donors belonged to dominant NKG2C+ clonotypes.

This TCR was sampled from a woman between 18 and 70 years old in good health. The chain recombines TRBV3-1 with TRBJ1-1; TCRdb's D call of TRBD1 is untestable without DNA. Specimen: blood T cells: a sorted CD56 or NKG2C T cell subset, CD4+ or CD8+ T cells, or bulk PBMC T cells (not recorded which). The CDR3 loop is CASSATANTEAFF.